A single T cell receptor (beta chain) is shown here with its context. Its antigen is not yet known. Base qualities are missing; no much larger clone stands one base away. Whole blood was collected in K2EDTA tubes by collaborating institutions according to the institutions' own protocols. For TCRbeta analysis, collaborator samples were shipped as frozen whole blood, as isolated PBMCs, or as DNA extracted from either sample type. TCRbeta CDR3 regions were amplified from genomic DNA using the immunoSEQ Assay, a bias-controlled multiplex PCR. On the study's bioinformatics: The number of nucleated cells in each sample was estimated from the amplification of reference gene primers within the assay. Sequence reads were collapsed and filtered to measure the absolute abundance of every unique TCRbeta CDR3 rearrangement. For each sample, productive Simpson clonality was calculated by taking the square root of Simpson's diversity index across productive rearrangements. TCRdb took over this immuneACCESS table, retaining in-frame rearrangements with V and J assigned. Such tables are incomplete; in checked studies, under half of the missing clones stem from an unresolved V gene, and the remainder is unexplained. V, J and clone size derive from that table, while D and trimming were established from the DNA sequence. The table for this sample lists roughly 98,000 clones; roughly 80% of them were counted only once. Of the sample, 11% falls within the top ten clones.

This entry is derived from a study of blood T cell repertoires in COVID-19 (dated by TCRdb to 2018 to 2021). In the study overall: The collaborator samples originated in the United States, Italy and Spain and spanned the acute and convalescent phases of COVID-19. The prospective study material was composed of cDNA or gDNA derived from T cells, B-cell-depleted T cells, or PBMCs. The dataset comprised deeply sampled blood TCRbeta repertoires from subjects exposed to, actively infected with, or recovered from COVID-19. The repertoires were released in a freely available public database meant as a resource for research on the immune response to SARS-CoV-2. Samples were obtained from the ongoing ImmuneRACE study (first 160 participants) and from 950 to 1,500 subjects provided by 6 global collaborators. A de-identified subject ID, COVID-19 status, age in years and sex were almost always included in the sample metadata. Where HLA class I and class II types were available, the types were taken from metadata supplied by the sample provider, not from assay-based typing.

General conclusions and limits of the study: The quantity of clinical and demographic metadata differed by source and by participant and was supplied without curation.

Taken from the germline V gene, the CDR1 and CDR2 loops are SGDLS and YYNGEE. Measured from the cysteine to the phenylalanine, the CDR3 is 13 residues long. The kept DNA is CDR3 alone, 39 bases in frame from the first base. Relative to germline, V is 1 base shorter and J is 3 bases shorter, with 7 bases between their ends. The rearrangement joined TRBV9 to TRBJ1-2; the D segment cannot be called with confidence. This receptor was obtained from a man between 65 and 80 years old with active or convalescent COVID-19. The specimen was peripheral blood. The DNA is as follows: TGTGCCAGCAGCGTAAACGGTCACTATGGCTACACCTTC. It is translated as CASSVNGHYGYTF.